The 19 T cell receptor beta chains below come from one sample, sequenced in a study of blood T cell repertoires in COVID-19. Sequencing used immunoSEQ multiplex PCR; TCRdb keeps in-frame clones, though not all of them. The sample holds 20,000 to 25,000 clones, around 82% seen once. Material for sequencing was peripheral blood. The receptors come from a man aged 35 to 55 with acute or convalescent COVID-19.

CDR3 amino acids: CASSVSSLAGYEQYF. In nucleotides, the CDR3 is TGTGCCAGCAGCGTGTCGTCGCTAGCGGGATACGAGCAGTACTTC. The V and J genes are TRBV9 and TRBJ2-7, with 9 bases lining up with TRBD2. CDR3 length: 15 amino acids. Looked up from germline, CDR1 is SGDLS and CDR2 is YYNGEE. With V trimmed by 2 bases and J by 4 bases, 7 bases remained unmatched.

The chain carries TRBV7-9 and TRBJ2-5, with TRBD1 matching over 7 bases. Trimming at V came to 2 bases and at J to 0 bases, leaving 12 bases not matched to a gene. CDR1 is SEHNR, CDR2 FQNEAQ, per germline (reference sequence). CDR3 size: 18 residues. Here the CDR3 reads CASSLRTGLIGYQETQYF. The CDR3, as DNA: TGTGCCAGCAGCTTAAGGACAGGCCTGATAGGGTACCAAGAGACCCAGTACTTC.

This rearrangement joins TRBV10-3 to TRBJ1-1; 9 bases match TRBD1. CDR1 ENHRY and CDR2 SYGVKD come from the germline V gene. The CDR3 length is 14 residues. J was trimmed by 4 bases and V by 11 bases; bases with no gene match: 11. CDR3 residues: CAAQFDRGATEAFF. In nucleotides, the CDR3 is TGTGCCGCGCAATTTGACAGGGGGGCCACTGAAGCTTTCTTT.

The V and J genes are TRBV11-1 and TRBJ2-1; D is possibly TRBD1 (5 bases). Germline CDR1 reads SGHAT; CDR2 reads FQDESV (reference sequence). V lost 5 bases, J lost 5 bases, and 10 bases lay in between. The CDR3 has 13 amino acids. CDR3 sequence: CASSIRQNNEQFF. In DNA, the CDR3 is TGTGCCAGCAGCATACGACAGAACAATGAGCAGTTCTTC.

The rearrangement links TRBV14 to TRBJ1-2; 9 nucleotides line up with TRBD1. Germline V lookup: CDR1 SGHDN, CDR2 FVKESK. Trimming took 2 bases from V and 4 from J; bases not matched to a gene: 5. The CDR3 sequence is 15 residues long. The CDR3 sequence: CASSQRQGGIYGYTF. The CDR3, as DNA: TGTGCCAGCAGCCAACGACAGGGGGGGATCTATGGCTACACCTTC.

The sample holds a few counts of this clone. The rearrangement joins TRBV4-1 to TRBJ2-7; D perhaps matches TRBD2 (6 bases). Trimming removed 3 bases at V and 2 bases at J, with 14 bases between. Germline assignment: CDR1 MGHRA and CDR2 YSYEKL. The CDR3 length is 15 residues. The CDR3 nucleotides are TGCGCCAGCAGCCAGACCGGGACTGGCCCCTACGAGCAGTACTTC. Translating gives CASSQTGTGPYEQYF.

The CDR3 spells CASSVVGDGEKLFF. The CDR3, as DNA: TGTGCCAGCAGCGTAGTAGGGGATGGGGAAAAACTGTTTTTT. The chain combines TRBV9 with TRBJ1-4; weak D call: TRBD1 (5 bases). CDR1 SGDLS and CDR2 YYNGEE come from the germline V gene. Trimming shortened V by 0 bases and J by 8 bases, and 11 bases separated the two germline ends. The CDR3 spans 14 residues.

Concerning this clone: Other DNA sequences of this sample code for an identical CDR3. The V gene is TRBV5-1, the J gene TRBJ1-6, with TRBD1 matching over 10 bases. The CDR3 consists of 15 residues. V gave up 3 bases and J gave up 6 bases; unmatched junction bases: 3. CDR1 is SGHRS, CDR2 YFSETQ, per germline. The CDR3 DNA is TGCGCCAGCAGCTGGGGACAGGGGATTAATTCACCCCTCCACTTT. It codes for CASSWGQGINSPLHF.

The J gene is TRBJ1-5, the V gene TRBV6-5; possibly TRBD1 for D (5 bases). Trimming cost V 10 bases and J 8 bases, with 18 bases left between them. Germline V lookup: CDR1 MNHEY, CDR2 SVGAGI. The CDR3 length is 13 residues. The CDR3 DNA reads as TGTGCCACCGTCTGGGGCCGCGGAGAGCCCCAGCATTTT. This gives the protein CATVWGRGEPQHF.

The chain employs TRBV6-5 and TRBJ1-5, with no clear D. Trimming took 0 bases from V and 1 from J, leaving 7 bases between them. The CDR3 is 15 amino acids. Germline CDR1 MNHEY, CDR2 SVGAGI. CDR3 loop: CASSYSIQSNQPQHF. Written as DNA, the CDR3 is TGTGCCAGCAGTTACTCGATCCAGAGCAATCAGCCCCAGCATTTT.

Of note for this clone: One junction end does not reproduce the germline sequence, and a read error may be involved. This chain connects TRBV7-7 to TRBJ2-5; 7 bases map to TRBD1. In germline, CDR1 is SSHAT, CDR2 FNYEAQ (reference sequence). There are 17 residues in the CDR3. CDR3 nucleotides: TGTGCTAGCAGCTTAGCGCGGACAGGCTCTCTCGGGGAGACCCAGTACTTC. Translation gives CASSLARTGSLGETQYF.

V and J are TRBV18 and TRBJ1-1; no clear D gene. The V end lost 2 bases, the J end lost 8 bases, and 9 bases lay between the germline ends. CDR1 KGHSH and CDR2 LQKENI come from the germline V gene. The CDR3 is 12 amino acids. CDR3: CASSPKENEAFF. CDR3 nucleotides: TGTGCCAGCTCACCAAAGGAGAACGAAGCTTTCTTT.

CDR3 region: CSVDGLAGEGYEQYF. CDR3 DNA: TGCAGCGTTGACGGTCTGGCGGGAGAAGGCTACGAGCAGTACTTC. This chain connects TRBV29-1 to TRBJ2-7; 7 bases are a match to TRBD2. CDR1 and CDR2 (germline): SQVTM, ANQGSEA. J lost 3 bases, V lost 3 bases, and 11 bases had no gene match. The CDR3 spans 15 residues.

The chain is built from TRBV15 and TRBJ2-1; D gene ambiguous. Per germline, CDR1 LNHNV and CDR2 YYDKDF (reference sequence). Trimming removed 0 bases from V and 6 bases from J, with 6 bases in between. This CDR3 region has 13 residues. The CDR3 is CATSRDRANEQFF. The CDR3, as DNA: TGTGCCACCAGCAGAGATCGAGCCAATGAGCAGTTCTTC.

The rearrangement joins TRBV27 to TRBJ2-5, with 10 bases fitting TRBD2. Per the germline V gene, CDR1 is MNHEY and CDR2 is SMNVEV (reference sequence). The CDR3 has 19 residues. The trim removed 5 bases at V and 1 base at J, leaving 16 bases unmatched. This chain's CDR3 is CASSNPPGAGGLVQETQYF. Here the CDR3 DNA reads TGTGCCAGCAGTAACCCCCCCGGAGCGGGAGGGCTCGTCCAAGAGACCCAGTACTTC.

CDR3 coding DNA: TGTGCCAGCTCAAATTTGGGCAACCAAGAGACCCAGTACTTC. Its translation: CASSNLGNQETQYF. The V gene is TRBV18, the J gene TRBJ2-5, with unresolved D. The CDR3 is 14 amino acids. Germline V gene data show CDR1 as KGHSH and CDR2 as LQKENI. V dropped 5 bases and J dropped 0 bases, with 10 bases sitting between them.

J is TRBJ1-1 and V is TRBV25-1; D unresolved. Germline-derived CDR1 and CDR2 are MGHDK and SYGVNS. The V and J ends lost 6 bases and 4 bases respectively, with 15 bases between them. The CDR3 contains 14 residues. The CDR3, as DNA: TGTGCCAGCAGGCGAGGACTGGTGGGCACTGAAGCTTTCTTT. Protein product: CASRRGLVGTEAFF.

This clone was detected once. The rearrangement links TRBV7-2 to TRBJ2-2; tentatively, D is TRBD2 (5 bases). This CDR3 comprises 13 residues. In germline, CDR1 is SGHTA, CDR2 FQGNSA. The V and J ends lost 4 bases and 8 bases respectively, with 11 bases between them. The CDR3 spells CASSSTRPGELFF. DNA for the CDR3: TGTGCCAGCAGCTCTACTAGGCCGGGGGAGCTGTTTTTT.

This chain joins TRBV6-5 and TRBJ1-4; no reliable D call. Germline CDR1 is MNHEY and CDR2 is SVGAGI. Deletions cut 2 bases from V and 7 bases from J, with 11 bases between. The CDR3 sequence is 14 residues long. This CDR3 reads CASSYLGGGEKLFF. DNA for the CDR3: TGTGCCAGCAGTTACCTGGGTGGCGGTGAAAAACTGTTTTTT.